The next 22 T cell receptor beta chains were all read from a single sample in a study of cytomegalovirus exposure and HLA in healthy donors. Sequenced by immunoSEQ multiplex PCR; TCRdb stores in-frame clones only, minus some. The sample lists approximately 60,000 clones, just under 95% occurring once. Input material: PBMCs. These receptors came from a woman aged 18-35 years in good health and CMV-seropositive.

This rearrangement joins TRBV9 to TRBJ1-2, with D uncertain. Germline lookup yields CDR1 SGDLS and CDR2 YYNGEE. The CDR3 has 14 amino acids. V was cut by 0 bases and J by 2 bases, with 8 bases left in between. In DNA, the CDR3 is TGTGCCAGCAGCGTAGGGGGAGGGAACTATGGCTACACCTTC. This encodes CASSVGGGNYGYTF.

This chain joins TRBV7-9 and TRBJ2-7, with 10 positions matching TRBD1. This CDR3 is built from 17 residues. V lost 4 bases and J lost 3; bases outside the gene matches: 12. Germline lookup yields CDR1 SEHNR and CDR2 FQNEAQ (reference sequence). The CDR3 spells CASSSVGRTGGNYEQYF. CDR3 DNA sequence: TGTGCCAGCAGCTCCGTCGGCCGGACAGGGGGGAACTACGAGCAGTACTTC. Drawing the rest from reference TRBV7-9 and TRBJ2-7, the complete variable domain is DTGVSQNPRHKITKRGQNVTFRCDPISEHNRLYWYRQTLGQGPEFLTYFQNEAQLEKSRLLSDRFSAERPKGSFSTLEIQRTEQGDSAMYLCASSSVGRTGGNYEQYFGPGTRLTVT.

The chain carries TRBV5-6 and TRBJ2-5; a possible D gene is TRBD2 (5 bases). This CDR3 is built from 18 residues. The V end was cut by 0 bases, the J end by 3 bases, with 21 bases between. Per the germline V gene, CDR1 is SGHDT and CDR2 is YYEEEE. This CDR3 reads CASSLAGGLALGEETQYF. The CDR3 bases are TGTGCCAGCAGCTTGGCCGGTGGTCTAGCTTTAGGTGAAGAGACCCAGTACTTC. Full variable domain (rest looked up from reference TRBV5-6 and TRBJ2-5): DAGVTQSPTHLIKTRGQQVTLRCSPKSGHDTVSWYQQALGQGPQFIFQYYEEEERQRGNFPDRFSGHQFPNYSSELNVNALLLGDSALYLCASSLAGGLALGEETQYFGPGTRLLVL.

V usage is TRBV6-1 and J usage is TRBJ2-5; 7 nucleotides align to TRBD1. V gave up 5 bases and J gave up 9 bases; unmatched junction bases: 9. The germline gives CDR1 MNHNS, CDR2 SASEGT. The CDR3 has 13 amino acids. CDR3 nucleotide sequence: TGTGCCAGCAGTACAGGGGCAGAGGGGGCCCAGTACTTC. Its protein product is CASSTGAEGAQYF.

The chain joins TRBV27 to TRBJ2-2, with a tentative D call TRBD1 (5 bases). Germline V lookup: CDR1 MNHEY, CDR2 SMNVEV (reference sequence). The CDR3 loop spans 14 amino acids. Trimming stripped 5 bases from V and 8 bases from J, with 15 bases between. The CDR3 sequence: CASSPTWGEGELFF. The CDR3 nucleotides read TGTGCCAGCAGTCCTACGTGGGGCGAGGGGGAGCTGTTTTTT.

The CDR3 loop is CASIDSPSSYEQYF. In DNA form, the CDR3 reads TGTGCCAGCATCGACAGCCCTAGCTCCTACGAGCAGTACTTC. The chain employs TRBV7-9 and TRBJ2-7; a possible D gene is TRBD1 (5 bases). The germline gives CDR1 SEHNR, CDR2 FQNEAQ (reference sequence). The CDR3 length is 14 residues. Trimming shortened V by 7 bases and J by 0 bases, and 13 bases separated the two germline ends.

The genes are TRBV5-4 and TRBJ2-7; TRBD1 matches 9 bases. This CDR3 has 14 amino acids. CDR1 is SGHNT and CDR2 is YYREEE in the germline V gene (reference sequence). V was pared by 0 bases and J by 5 bases, with 3 bases of the junction left unmatched. CDR3 sequence: CASSLGQGDNEQYF. The DNA of the CDR3 is TGTGCCAGCAGCTTGGGACAGGGGGACAACGAGCAGTACTTC.

A single count supports this clone. The chain links TRBV30 to TRBJ1-2; 7 bases agree with TRBD1. The trim removed 7 bases at V and 8 bases at J, leaving 4 bases unmatched. CDR3 length equals 10 residues. Per germline, CDR1 GTSNPN and CDR2 SVGIG (reference sequence). The CDR3 reads CAFDREGYTF. The DNA of the CDR3 is TGTGCCTTCGACAGGGAGGGCTACACCTTC.

The chain combines TRBV5-4 with TRBJ1-1; D may be TRBD1 (5 bases). This CDR3 has 11 amino acids. Germline values: CDR1 SGHNT, CDR2 YYREEE (reference sequence). Trimming shortened V by 5 bases and J by 8 bases, and 10 bases separated the two germline ends. The CDR3 bases are TGTGCCAGCAGTATAGGGGAAGAAGCTTTCTTT. As protein: CASSIGEEAFF. The whole variable domain, remainder taken from reference TRBV5-4 and TRBJ1-1, is ETGVTQSPTHLIKTRGQQVTLRCSSQSGHNTVSWYQQALGQGPQFIFQYYREEENGRGNFPPRFSGLQFPNYSSELNVNALELDDSALYLCASSIGEEAFFGQGTRLTVV.

This rearrangement joins TRBV19 to TRBJ2-7, with TRBD1 as a possible D gene (6 bases). This CDR3 contains 13 residues. V shed 3 bases and J shed 6 bases, with 12 bases lying between them. Germline lookup yields CDR1 LNHDA and CDR2 SQIVND (reference sequence). The CDR3 spells CASSIATGSEQYF. The CDR3 DNA sequence: TGTGCCAGTAGTATTGCGACAGGTTCCGAGCAGTACTTC.

The rearrangement links TRBV9 to TRBJ2-1; 7 bases match TRBD1. CDR3 length equals 17 residues. V gave up 3 bases and J gave up 0 bases; unmatched junction bases: 9. Germline values: CDR1 SGDLS, CDR2 YYNGEE. The CDR3 coding sequence is TGTGCCAGCAGCGGACAGGGAAGGTCGAGCTCCTACAATGAGCAGTTCTTC. It specifies CASSGQGRSSSYNEQFF.

V usage is TRBV18 and J usage is TRBJ1-2, with 7 bases fitting TRBD1. CDR3 size: 14 residues. The germline V gene has CDR1 KGHSH and CDR2 LQKENI. Unmatched junction bases numbered 11, after V lost 5 bases and J lost 8 bases. DNA for the CDR3: TGTGCCAGCTCATCAGAGCAGGGGGTCCACGGCTACACCTTC. Translated, it gives CASSSEQGVHGYTF.

The rearrangement joins TRBV7-9 to TRBJ2-6, with TRBD1 matching over 11 bases. CDR1 and CDR2 (germline): SEHNR, FQNEAQ (reference sequence). V lost 5 bases and J lost 2; bases outside the gene matches: 8. This CDR3 comprises 18 residues. The chain's CDR3 is CASSRGDRGSPGANVLTF. The CDR3 bases are TGTGCCAGCAGCCGGGGGGACAGGGGGTCCCCTGGGGCCAACGTCCTGACTTTC.

J is TRBJ2-7 and V is TRBV19; 11 nucleotides line up with TRBD1. V lost 5 bases to trimming and J lost 4 bases; unmatched junction nucleotides: 7. Germline lookup yields CDR1 LNHDA and CDR2 SQIVND (reference sequence). This CDR3 is built from 15 residues. The chain's CDR3 is CASSPRTGGEYEQYF. The DNA for the CDR3 is TGTGCCAGTAGTCCCCGGACAGGGGGCGAATACGAGCAGTACTTC.

Notes on this clone: This sample also contains other DNA sequences that code for the same CDR3. V is TRBV7-3 and J is TRBJ1-1; TRBD1 matches 7 bases. The CDR3 length is 13 residues. The germline V gene encodes CDR1 SGHTA and CDR2 FQGTGA. Germline trimming cut 5 bases from V and 2 bases from J; bases unmatched to any gene: 2. The CDR3 spells CASSRQGNTEAFF. The CDR3 region has the DNA TGTGCCAGCAGCCGACAGGGTAACACTGAAGCTTTCTTT.

The chain has TRBV30 and TRBJ2-2, with TRBD1 matching 9 bases. CDR1 and CDR2 from the germline V gene are GTSNPN and SVGIG (reference sequence). Unmatched junction bases numbered 4, after V lost 7 bases and J lost 1 base. This CDR3 region has 14 residues. This CDR3 reads CASDRGRNTGELFF. In DNA, the CDR3 is TGTGCCTCGGACAGGGGTAGGAACACCGGGGAGCTGTTTTTT.

This sequence joins TRBV29-1 and TRBJ2-7; TRBD2 is a possible D gene (6 bases). V was clipped by 7 bases and J by 3 bases, with 25 bases between them. Germline-derived CDR1 and CDR2 are SQVTM and ANQGSEA. The length of the CDR3 is 16 residues. CDR3 DNA sequence: TGCAGCGCGGGGGATTCTCGGGGCGGGATTGTCTACGAGCAGTACTTC. This sequence encodes CSAGDSRGGIVYEQYF.

The chain recombines TRBV7-2 with TRBJ1-6; tentatively, D is TRBD1 (6 bases). The CDR3 covers 17 residues. The V end lost 0 bases, the J end lost 11 bases, and 20 bases lay between the germline ends. Germline CDR1 reads SGHTA; CDR2 reads FQGNSA. CDR3 amino acids: CASSLAFGDKSLTPLHF. The CDR3 bases are TGTGCCAGCAGCTTAGCGTTTGGGGACAAGAGTTTAACACCCCTCCACTTT.

CDR3 in amino acids: CASSARDRGGYEQYF. The DNA for the CDR3 is TGTGCCAGCAGTGCGCGGGACAGGGGCGGCTACGAGCAGTACTTC. V is TRBV6-5 and J is TRBJ2-7; 10 nucleotides agree with TRBD1. The V gene's germline CDR1 is MNHEY and CDR2 SVGAGI. This CDR3 has 15 residues. Trimming removed 5 bases from V and 3 bases from J; junction bases left unmatched: 7.

The V gene is TRBV28, the J gene TRBJ2-7; 8 bases are a match to TRBD2. The germline V gene encodes CDR1 MDHEN and CDR2 SYDVKM. The CDR3 runs 17 residues. V was pared by 5 bases and J by 6 bases, with 18 bases of the junction left unmatched. The CDR3 here is CASSPPWGRGGRGEQYF. The CDR3 nucleotides are TGTGCCAGCAGTCCGCCGTGGGGACGGGGGGGCAGGGGCGAGCAGTACTTC.

The chain joins TRBV29-1 to TRBJ1-1; D may be TRBD1 (6 bases). The CDR3 length is 11 residues. V was pared by 6 bases and J by 6 bases, with 11 bases between. Per germline, CDR1 SQVTM and CDR2 ANQGSEA. CDR3 amino acids: CSVQGISEAFF. CDR3 bases: TGCAGCGTACAGGGAATTTCTGAAGCTTTCTTT.

The gene calls are TRBV2 and TRBJ2-3; 8 bases are a match to TRBD2. Germline CDR1 reads SNHLY; CDR2 reads FYNNEI. V dropped 6 bases and J dropped 2; count of bases not matched to a gene: 22. CDR3 size: 20 residues. The CDR3 bases are TGTGCCAGCAGGACCCCGGGACGGTTACTTAGCGGGGCGTCCACAGATACGCAGTATTTT. This codes for CASRTPGRLLSGASTDTQYF.